These 25 T cell receptor beta chains were sequenced from one sample in a study of T cell responses to AZD1222 COVID-19 vaccine. Here immunoSEQ multiplex PCR was the method, and the copy in TCRdb shows in-frame clones only, minus some. The table records about 100,000 clones, around 89% of them present only once. Sequencing was performed on peripheral blood, taken on day 0 of AZD1222 vaccination. These receptors all come from an adult in good health.

This chain connects TRBV15 to TRBJ2-1; 10 bases match TRBD2. The CDR3 has 15 residues. The germline V gene encodes CDR1 LNHNV and CDR2 YYDKDF (reference sequence). V shed 2 bases, J shed 6 bases, and the junction held 4 bases outside the gene matches. The CDR3 loop reads CATSRSGLASNEQFF. The DNA of the CDR3 is TGTGCCACCAGCAGATCGGGACTAGCGAGCAATGAGCAGTTCTTC.

This chain uses TRBV18 with TRBJ2-3; TRBD2 matches 11 bases. The length of the CDR3 is 14 residues. Germline loops: CDR1 KGHSH, CDR2 LQKENI. V was pared by 8 bases and J by 2 bases, with 3 bases of the junction left unmatched. The CDR3 coding sequence is TGTGCCAGCGGGACTAGCGGATTCACAGATACGCAGTATTTT. It translates to CASGTSGFTDTQYF. Combining the CDR3 with reference TRBV18 and TRBJ2-3 gives the whole variable domain NAGVMQNPRHLVRRRGQEARLRCSPMKGHSHVYWYRQLPEEGLKFMVYLQKENIIDESGMPKERFSAEFPKEGPSILRIQQVVRGDSAAYFCASGTSGFTDTQYFGPGTRLTVL.

The chain has TRBV28 and TRBJ1-5, with D possibly matching TRBD1 (6 bases). Looked up from germline, CDR1 is MDHEN and CDR2 is SYDVKM. Trimming shortened V by 10 bases and J by 0 bases, and 13 bases separated the two germline ends. The CDR3 extends over 14 amino acids. CDR3 sequence: CAIQGSNSNQPQHF. CDR3 DNA sequence: TGTGCCATACAGGGATCCAATAGCAATCAGCCCCAGCATTTT.

This chain joins TRBV5-6 and TRBJ1-5; a weak D match, TRBD1 (5 bases). The V end lost 0 bases, the J end lost 0 bases, and 10 bases lay between the germline ends. CDR1 and CDR2 (germline): SGHDT, YYEEEE. This CDR3 contains 16 residues. The CDR3 bases are TGTGCCAGCAGCTTGGGAGGGGCGCTTAGCAATCAGCCCCAGCATTTT. Its translation is CASSLGGALSNQPQHF.

CDR3 in DNA: TGTGCCAGCAGCTTCGGTCCCACAGATACGCAGTATTTT. Its translation: CASSFGPTDTQYF. This chain joins TRBV5-4 and TRBJ2-3; D is unresolved. CDR1 is SGHNT, CDR2 YYREEE, per germline (reference sequence). This CDR3 contains 13 residues. V was trimmed by 2 bases and J by 2 bases, leaving 6 bases between them.

The V call is TRBV9, the J call TRBJ1-5, with D hard to call. CDR3 length: 14 amino acids. CDR1 and CDR2 from the germline V gene are SGDLS and YYNGEE. V lost 2 bases and J 0 bases, leaving 6 bases between the germline ends. This chain's CDR3 is CASSVGNSNQPQHF. Written as DNA, the CDR3 is TGTGCCAGCAGCGTGGGGAATAGCAATCAGCCCCAGCATTTT.

The J gene is TRBJ2-2, the V gene TRBV6-5; TRBD1 matches at 7 bases. Germline CDR1 reads MNHEY; CDR2 reads SVGAGI. The CDR3 is 16 amino acids. Trimming cost V 4 bases and J 6 bases; bases outside gene matches: 11. CDR3 bases: TGTGCCAGCAGTTCTCTTAGGGGGCAGGGGTCCGGGGAGCTGTTTTTT. It translates to CASSSLRGQGSGELFF.

The V and J genes are TRBV6-4 and TRBJ1-1; TRBD1 matches at 7 bases. Looked up from germline, CDR1 is MRHNA and CDR2 is SNTAGT. Trimming removed 2 bases from V and 1 base from J; junction bases left unmatched: 1. The CDR3 runs to 14 residues. CDR3 loop: CASSDGTENTEAFF. The CDR3 DNA reads as TGTGCCAGCAGTGACGGGACAGAGAACACTGAAGCTTTCTTT.

This clone was seen a handful of times. CDR3 nucleotides: TGTGCCAGCAGCCAGATGGACGGGGGGCGCACTGAAGCTTTCTTT. Its protein product is CASSQMDGGRTEAFF. V and J are TRBV7-2 and TRBJ1-1; weak D call: TRBD1 (6 bases). Germline loops: CDR1 SGHTA, CDR2 FQGNSA. The CDR3 covers 15 residues. The V gene lost 5 bases and the J gene lost 4 bases, with 17 bases spanning the gap.

The genes are TRBV5-1 and TRBJ1-5; no definite D call. Germline values: CDR1 SGHRS, CDR2 YFSETQ. V shed 2 bases and J shed 1 base, with 10 bases lying between them. The CDR3 length is 15 residues. CDR3 sequence: CASSFGGFSNQPQHF. CDR3 DNA: TGCGCCAGCAGCTTCGGAGGATTCAGCAATCAGCCCCAGCATTTT. The variable domain in full, with the rest retrieved from reference TRBV5-1 and TRBJ1-5, is KAGVTQTPRYLIKTRGQQVTLSCSPISGHRSVSWYQQTPGQGLQFLFEYFSETQRNKGNFPGRFSGRQFSNSRSEMNVSTLELGDSALYLCASSFGGFSNQPQHFGDGTRLSIL.

This clone was seen a single time. The chain links TRBV24-1 to TRBJ2-5; D is perhaps TRBD1 (6 bases). V lost 0 bases and J lost 5, with 12 bases in between. The CDR3 covers 15 residues. CDR1 is KGHDR, CDR2 SFDVKD, per germline. The CDR3 is CATSDLTGSSETQYF. For the CDR3, the DNA is TGTGCCACCAGTGATTTGACAGGGTCGAGCGAGACCCAGTACTTC.

This clone showed up just once. The chain is built from TRBV18 and TRBJ1-1; no reliable D call. This CDR3 is 14 amino acids long. Per the germline V gene, CDR1 is KGHSH and CDR2 is LQKENI. V shed 3 bases and J shed 1 base, with 9 bases lying between them. The CDR3 DNA sequence: TGTGCCAGCTCACCCCCCCTGGGGAACACTGAAGCTTTCTTT. Its protein is CASSPPLGNTEAFF.

The chain combines TRBV10-3 with TRBJ2-2; D is perhaps TRBD2 (6 bases). This CDR3 has 13 residues. Trimming pared 10 bases from V and 9 bases from J, leaving 18 bases between. Per the germline V gene, CDR1 is ENHRY and CDR2 is SYGVKD. This chain's CDR3 is CATAEGLTRELFF. The CDR3 DNA is TGTGCCACCGCAGAGGGACTTACCCGGGAGCTGTTTTTT.

This chain connects TRBV28 to TRBJ1-5; no clear D. Per the germline V gene, CDR1 is MDHEN and CDR2 is SYDVKM. Between the trimmed V and J ends, which lost 4 bases and 0 bases, there was a span of 22 bases. This CDR3 has 19 amino acids. In nucleotides, the CDR3 is TGTGCCAGCAGTTCACCTGCCCTCGGGAACTTTTATAGCAATCAGCCCCAGCATTTT. Protein product: CASSSPALGNFYSNQPQHF.

V gene TRBV27 combines with J gene TRBJ2-1, with TRBD1 matching over 7 bases. V dropped 6 bases and J dropped 0; count of bases not matched to a gene: 5. Germline lookup yields CDR1 MNHEY and CDR2 SMNVEV (reference sequence). The CDR3 runs to 15 residues. CDR3: CASRLQGTSYNEQFF. For the CDR3, the DNA is TGTGCCAGCAGACTACAGGGGACCTCCTACAATGAGCAGTTCTTC.

The V and J genes are TRBV11-2 and TRBJ2-7; no definite D call. CDR3 length equals 14 residues. Germline V gives CDR1 SGHAT, CDR2 FQNNGV. Trimming took 5 bases from V and 3 from J, leaving 14 bases between them. CDR3 protein: CASSHRIAYYEQYF. The DNA of the CDR3 is TGTGCCAGCAGCCACCGTATCGCCTACTACGAGCAGTACTTC.

V is TRBV4-1 and J is TRBJ2-2; either TRBD1 or TRBD2 may supply D (5 bases each). Germline-derived CDR1 and CDR2 are MGHRA and YSYEKL. This CDR3 is 16 amino acids long. Trimming shortened V by 3 bases and J by 5 bases, and 16 bases separated the two germline ends. The CDR3: CASSQGTFWGTGELFF. The CDR3 DNA reads as TGCGCCAGCAGCCAGGGGACCTTCTGGGGGACCGGGGAGCTGTTTTTT.

The V call is TRBV6-6, the J call TRBJ1-2; D remains ambiguous. CDR1 is MNHNY and CDR2 is SVGAGI in the germline V gene (reference sequence). This CDR3 is built from 13 residues. Deletions cut 6 bases from V and 6 bases from J, with 14 bases between. This chain's CDR3 is CASSTAGSHGYTF. CDR3 sequence (DNA): TGTGCCAGCAGCACGGCAGGTTCGCATGGCTACACCTTC.

This rearrangement joins TRBV5-5 to TRBJ2-1, with TRBD2 matching 10 bases. Germline CDR1 SGHKS, CDR2 YYEKEE (reference sequence). The CDR3 is 16 residues long. Losses at the gene ends were 5 bases for V and 7 bases for J; bases not matched to a gene: 12. CDR3 region: CASSLAGAVYLNEQFF. In DNA form, the CDR3 reads TGTGCCAGCAGTCTAGCGGGAGCCGTCTATCTGAATGAGCAGTTCTTC.

The genes are TRBV7-3 and TRBJ2-1; TRBD2 matches at 8 bases. CDR3 size: 14 residues. CDR1 and CDR2 (germline): SGHTA, FQGTGA. V was pared by 0 bases and J by 12 bases, with 7 bases of the junction left unmatched. Here the CDR3 reads CASSLTSSAGGQFF. The CDR3 DNA reads as TGTGCCAGCAGCTTAACGTCGTCGGCGGGAGGGCAGTTCTTC.

With regard to this clone: Additional DNA sequences in this sample encode the identical CDR3. The chain joins TRBV4-1 to TRBJ2-7; D is perhaps TRBD1 (5 bases). Germline lookup yields CDR1 MGHRA and CDR2 YSYEKL. Trimming removed 0 bases from V and 7 bases from J, with 10 bases in between. This CDR3 region has 13 residues. In DNA, the CDR3 is TGCGCCAGCAGCCAAGATCAGGGTTGGGAGCAGTACTTC. Translation: CASSQDQGWEQYF.

The chain joins TRBV15 to TRBJ1-5, with 7 positions matching TRBD1. Germline V CDR1 and CDR2: LNHNV, YYDKDF (reference sequence). After removal of 2 bases from V and 7 bases from J, the junction contained 8 bases not matched to a gene. CDR3 length: 15 residues. The CDR3 loop is CATSRPTGSPQPQHF. The CDR3 DNA follows: TGTGCCACCAGCAGACCGACAGGGTCCCCCCAGCCCCAGCATTTT.

The rearrangement links TRBV6-5 to TRBJ1-3, with D tentatively TRBD1 (5 bases). Germline lookup yields CDR1 MNHEY and CDR2 SVGAGI. This CDR3 is 15 amino acids long. V was shortened by 2 bases and J by 1 base, with 9 bases between the two germline ends. The CDR3 DNA is TGTGCCAGCAGTTACGACAGACTATCTGGAAACACCATATATTTT. This encodes CASSYDRLSGNTIYF.

The chain uses TRBV9 and TRBJ2-1; 8 bases align to TRBD1. Trimming cost V 0 bases and J 12 bases; bases outside gene matches: 8. The CDR3 length is 14 residues. CDR1 is SGDLS and CDR2 is YYNGEE in the germline V gene. CDR3 DNA: TGTGCCAGCAGCGTAGCCGACAGGGGAATCCGGCAGTTCTTC. Its translation: CASSVADRGIRQFF.

This chain links TRBV27 with TRBJ2-7, with a tentative D call TRBD1 (5 bases). The germline V gene encodes CDR1 MNHEY and CDR2 SMNVEV (reference sequence). V was clipped by 6 bases and J by 4 bases, with 7 bases between them. The CDR3 is 11 amino acids. CDR3: CASSKGYEQYF. Here the CDR3 DNA reads TGTGCCAGCAGCAAGGGGTACGAGCAGTACTTC.